Following are 7 T cell receptor beta chains from one sample sequenced in a study of blood T cell repertoires in COVID-19. Sequencing used immunoSEQ multiplex PCR; TCRdb keeps in-frame clones, though not all of them. The profile shows under 95,000 clones, about 88% of them singletons. The sequenced material came from peripheral blood. Receptors were obtained from a woman of 80 years or more with acute or convalescent COVID-19.

This clone was counted only a few times. This chain uses TRBV2 with TRBJ1-5; D gene uncertain. The CDR3 consists of 14 residues. Germline V gene data show CDR1 as SNHLY and CDR2 as FYNNEI. V was shortened by 4 bases and J by 2 bases, with 9 bases between the two germline ends. CDR3 amino acids: CASSGGLGNQPQHF. The DNA for the CDR3 is TGTGCCAGCAGTGGCGGGCTGGGCAATCAGCCCCAGCATTTT.

CDR3 residues: CASSFVGQGYGYTF. The CDR3 coding sequence is TGCGCCAGCAGCTTTGTAGGACAGGGCTATGGCTACACCTTC. This sequence joins TRBV5-1 and TRBJ1-2, with 8 bases lining up with TRBD1. Per the germline V gene, CDR1 is SGHRS and CDR2 is YFSETQ. Trimming took 2 bases from V and 4 from J; bases not matched to a gene: 4. The CDR3 length is 14 residues.

The V and J genes are TRBV28 and TRBJ1-2; TRBD1 matches at 8 bases. The CDR3 spans 13 residues. Germline CDR1 MDHEN, CDR2 SYDVKM. Trimming cost V 8 bases and J 8 bases; bases outside gene matches: 10. CDR3 DNA: TGTGCCAGCTTTCCCTGGACAGGGCAGGGCTACACCTTC. Translation gives CASFPWTGQGYTF.

The rearrangement joins TRBV25-1 to TRBJ2-2, with 11 bases fitting TRBD2. Germline CDR1 and CDR2: MGHDK and SYGVNS. This CDR3 has 14 residues. V was clipped by 6 bases and J by 6 bases; unmatched bases: 3. CDR3 in DNA: TGTGCCAGCAGGGTTAGCGGGGGGGCCGGGGAGCTGTTTTTT. This codes for CASRVSGGAGELFF.

The J gene is TRBJ1-4, the V gene TRBV19, with TRBD1 matching over 8 bases. There are 17 residues in the CDR3. The V gene end was trimmed by 3 bases and the J gene end by 2 bases; junction bases not matched to a gene: 8. The germline gives CDR1 LNHDA, CDR2 SQIVND (reference sequence). This chain's CDR3 is CASSIGGRGLTNEKLFF. The CDR3 DNA reads TGTGCCAGTAGTATCGGGGGCAGGGGGCTTACTAATGAAAAACTGTTTTTT.

J is TRBJ1-2 and V is TRBV5-1; the match to TRBD1 covers 9 bases. With V trimmed by 0 bases and J by 6 bases, 0 bases remained unmatched. The V gene's germline CDR1 is SGHRS and CDR2 YFSETQ. This CDR3 region has 13 residues. DNA for the CDR3: TGCGCCAGCAGCTTGGGGGACAGGGATGGCTACACCTTC. Amino acid sequence: CASSLGDRDGYTF.

The chain employs TRBV6-1 and TRBJ1-1; 8 bases are shared with TRBD1. The CDR3 is made up of 19 amino acids. Losses at the gene ends were 2 bases for V and 4 bases for J; bases not matched to a gene: 18. Germline CDR1 MNHNS, CDR2 SASEGT. CDR3 sequence: CASSERSGQGGRGGTEAFF. DNA for the CDR3: TGTGCCAGCAGTGAAAGATCCGGACAGGGAGGGAGGGGGGGCACTGAAGCTTTCTTT.